Sequencing of this TCR beta chain was carried out in a study of T-cell memory formation after mild COVID-19. TCRdb independently ran MiXCR on the 5' RACE reads; one entry per CDR3 protein. The repertoire holds fewer than 250,000 distinct CDR3 sequences, with roughly 27% as singletons. Sequenced material: PBMCs or a T cell subset sorted from them (not recorded which). This TCR derives from an adult woman who had mild COVID-19 (a few samples of this study predate the infection). Cell type and time point are not known.

The chain's CDR3 is CASSLQVRLSGSRETQYF. The CDR3 region has the DNA TGTGCCAGCAGCTTACAAGTGCGTCTAAGCGGGAGTCGAGAGACCCAGTACTTC. The chain recombines TRBV7-2 with TRBJ2-5; TRBD2 aligns across 8 bases. V lost 2 bases and J lost 4; bases outside the gene matches: 15. This CDR3 has 18 amino acids. CDR1 is SGHTA and CDR2 is FQGNSA in the germline V gene.